This entry is about one T cell receptor beta chain. This record belongs to a study of blood T cell repertoires in COVID-19. Across the study: Italy, Spain and the United States were the sources of the convalescent and acute COVID-19 samples.

The V and J ends lost 2 bases and 5 bases respectively, with 10 bases between them. Germline loops: CDR1 GTSNPN, CDR2 SVGIG (reference sequence). The CDR3 loop spans 12 amino acids. Authors' processing steps: Amplifying reference gene primers gave estimates of nucleated cell counts. Generated by immunoSEQ multiplex PCR, the TCRdb table keeps only in-frame clones and is missing some. V and J calls and clone size are those listed in that table; D and trimming were worked out from the DNA. The sample shows about 130,000 clones, roughly 87% of them seen only once. The source of this sequence is a man older than 75 with active or convalescent COVID-19. V and J are TRBV30 and TRBJ2-7; possibly TRBD2 for D (6 bases). The sequenced sample was peripheral blood. CDR3 coding DNA: TGTGCCTGGAGTATCGGCGGGAACGAGCAGTACTTC. Residues: CAWSIGGNEQYF.